These 15 T cell receptor beta chains were sequenced from one sample in a study of blood T cell repertoires in COVID-19. The assay was immunoSEQ multiplex PCR, and TCRdb's table has in-frame clones only and misses some. The table records about 220,000 clones, approximately 85% of them present only once. Material: peripheral blood. The source is an older woman with COVID-19, enrolled during active disease.

The V gene is TRBV11-2, the J gene TRBJ2-7; TRBD2 might be the D (6 bases). V dropped 5 bases and J dropped 3 bases, with 14 bases sitting between them. Looked up from germline, CDR1 is SGHAT and CDR2 is FQNNGV. CDR3 length: 14 residues. The CDR3 sequence: CASSVGRGGYEQYF. CDR3 DNA: TGTGCCAGCAGCGTTGGAAGGGGAGGCTACGAGCAGTACTTC.

The genes are TRBV2 and TRBJ2-3; 9 positions match TRBD2. The CDR3 length is 15 residues. The V and J ends lost 5 bases and 0 bases, in that order; junction bases with no gene match: 3. From germline, CDR1 is SNHLY and CDR2 FYNNEI. The CDR3 nucleotides are TGTGCCAGCAGTATAGCGGGAGTGAGCACAGATACGCAGTATTTT. Translated, it gives CASSIAGVSTDTQYF. Full variable domain (outside the CDR3, taken from reference TRBV2 and TRBJ2-3): EPEVTQTPSHQVTQMGQEVILRCVPISNHLYFYWYRQILGQKVEFLVSFYNNEISEKSEIFDDQFSVERPDGSNFTLKIRSTKLEDSAMYFCASSIAGVSTDTQYFGPGTRLTVL.

The V and J genes are TRBV21-1 and TRBJ2-4; the table gives TRBD2 as D, unverified against the DNA. TRBV21-1 is tagged as a pseudogene. The CDR3 is 16 amino acids. This CDR3 is CASSKACVACGGIQYF. The DNA for the CDR3 is TGTGCCAGCAGCAAAGCCTGTGTGGCTTGCGGGGGCATTCAGTACTTC.

V usage is TRBV4-3 and J usage is TRBJ1-1; D possibly corresponds to TRBD1 (5 bases). There are 14 residues in the CDR3. Germline V gives CDR1 LGHNA, CDR2 YSLEER. Trimming cost V 1 base and J 6 bases, with 12 bases left between them. CDR3 in amino acids: CASSQGGRAAEAFF. DNA for the CDR3: TGCGCCAGCAGCCAAGGGGGCAGGGCGGCTGAAGCTTTCTTT.

This clone was recorded only once. The rearrangement links TRBV30 to TRBJ2-1, with TRBD2 matching 7 bases. The CDR3 loop spans 14 amino acids. Germline V lookup: CDR1 GTSNPN, CDR2 SVGIG (reference sequence). V lost 0 bases, J lost 12 bases, and 11 bases stayed unmatched. The CDR3 DNA is TGTGCCTGGAGTGTGACCGGGACTACGGAATCGCAGTTCTTC. Its translation: CAWSVTGTTESQFF.

The rearrangement joins TRBV5-1 to TRBJ2-7, with D perhaps TRBD2 (5 bases). Germline-derived CDR1 and CDR2 are SGHRS and YFSETQ. Trimming left V 4 bases short and J 6 bases short, with 14 bases between. The CDR3 extends over 13 amino acids. CDR3 coding DNA: TGCGCCAGCAGCCGACTAACCAGGAGCGAGCAGTACTTC. Translated: CASSRLTRSEQYF.

The chain is built from TRBV29-1 and TRBJ2-7; possible D gene TRBD1, 6 bases. Germline V gene sequence: CDR1 SQVTM, CDR2 ANQGSEA. This CDR3 is built from 12 residues. V gave up 8 bases and J gave up 2 bases, with 13 bases separating them. CDR3 protein: CSCRDNAYEQYF. DNA of the CDR3: TGCAGCTGCAGGGACAACGCCTACGAGCAGTACTTC.

V is TRBV19 and J is TRBJ1-2; no clear D. The CDR3 sequence is 14 residues long. Germline V CDR1 and CDR2: LNHDA, SQIVND (reference sequence). Trimming took 3 bases from V and 3 from J, leaving 11 bases between them. CDR3 sequence reads: CASSISQQYYGYTF. CDR3 DNA: TGTGCCAGTAGTATCTCACAACAGTACTATGGCTACACCTTC.

Here the CDR3 reads CASSSTGTGAYNEQFF. The DNA of the CDR3 is TGTGCCAGCAGTTCTACCGGGACAGGGGCCTACAATGAGCAGTTCTTC. The rearrangement joins TRBV5-6 to TRBJ2-1, with TRBD1 matching 10 bases. The CDR3 length is 16 residues. Germline trimming cut 5 bases from V and 2 bases from J; bases unmatched to any gene: 7. Germline-derived CDR1 and CDR2 are SGHDT and YYEEEE.

The chain has TRBV7-9 and TRBJ2-7; D possibly corresponds to TRBD1 (7 bases). There are 15 residues in the CDR3. The germline V gene has CDR1 SEHNR and CDR2 FQNEAQ (reference sequence). V shed 5 bases and J shed 3 bases, with 17 bases lying between them. As DNA, the CDR3 is TGTGCCAGCAGCCTCGTCCCAGGGGGGTTCTACGAGCAGTACTTC. As protein: CASSLVPGGFYEQYF.

The chain recombines TRBV7-2 with TRBJ1-5, with D possibly being TRBD1 (6 bases). The CDR3 covers 16 residues. Looked up from germline, CDR1 is SGHTA and CDR2 is FQGNSA. Deletions cut 1 base from V and 7 bases from J, with 17 bases between. As DNA, the CDR3 is TGTGCCAGCAGCTTAGACAGAGCAGGGGAAGGGCAGCCCCAGCATTTT. Amino acids: CASSLDRAGEGQPQHF. The complete variable domain, with remaining parts taken from reference TRBV7-2 and TRBJ1-5, reads GAGVSQSPSNKVTEKGKDVELRCDPISGHTALYWYRQSLGQGLEFLIYFQGNSAPDKSGLPSDRFSAERTGGSVSTLTIQRTQQEDSAVYLCASSLDRAGEGQPQHFGDGTRLSIL.

V and J are TRBV2 and TRBJ1-5; D perhaps matches TRBD1 (6 bases). CDR3 length: 16 amino acids. V dropped 5 bases and J dropped 3 bases, with 17 bases sitting between them. Germline V CDR1 and CDR2: SNHLY, FYNNEI. The CDR3 sequence is CASSLTGRNDNQPQHF. CDR3 nucleotide sequence: TGTGCCAGCAGTTTGACAGGACGGAACGACAATCAGCCCCAGCATTTT.

The sample holds one count of this clone. This chain links TRBV24-1 with TRBJ1-2; TRBD1 aligns across 7 bases. Trimming took 5 bases from V and 5 from J; bases not matched to a gene: 4. The CDR3 has 13 residues. CDR1 is KGHDR, CDR2 SFDVKD, per germline. DNA of the CDR3: TGTGCCACCAGTGCCTGGACAGGATATGGCTACACCTTC. Amino acids: CATSAWTGYGYTF.

The CDR3 DNA reads TGTGCCACCAGCAGAGGACTTAAAGAGACCCAGTACTTC. Translating it yields CATSRGLKETQYF. The V call is TRBV15, the J call TRBJ2-5, with D unresolved. Trimming removed 1 base from V and 3 bases from J, with 6 bases in between. Germline V gene lookup returns CDR1 LNHNV and CDR2 YYDKDF (reference sequence). CDR3 length: 13 residues.

This clone has just a few counts. The chain uses TRBV15 and TRBJ2-1; possibly TRBD1 for D (5 bases). The CDR3 extends over 13 amino acids. CDR1 LNHNV and CDR2 YYDKDF come from the germline V gene (reference sequence). V was clipped by 5 bases and J by 5 bases, with 10 bases between them. The CDR3: CATSGDSHNEQFF. The CDR3 nucleotides read TGTGCCACCAGCGGTGACAGCCACAATGAGCAGTTCTTC.